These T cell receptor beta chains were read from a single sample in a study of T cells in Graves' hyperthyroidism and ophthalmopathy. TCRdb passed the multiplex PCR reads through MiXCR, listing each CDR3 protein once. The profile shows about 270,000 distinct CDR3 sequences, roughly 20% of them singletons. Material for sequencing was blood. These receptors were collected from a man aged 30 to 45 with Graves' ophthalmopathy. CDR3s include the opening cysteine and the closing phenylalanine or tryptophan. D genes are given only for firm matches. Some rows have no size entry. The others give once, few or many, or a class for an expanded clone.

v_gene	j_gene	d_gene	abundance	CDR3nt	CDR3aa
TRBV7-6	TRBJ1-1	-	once	TGTGCCAGCAGCTTAGCTCCGGCAGGGGCGACGAACACTGAAGCTTTCTTT	CASSLAPAGATNTEAFF
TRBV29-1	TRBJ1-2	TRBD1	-	TGCAGCGTTTATTCCGGGACAGGGAACTATGGCTACACCTTC	CSVYSGTGNYGYTF
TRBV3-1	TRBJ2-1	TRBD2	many	TGTGCCAGCAGCCAATGGACTAGCGGGAGGGGCAGTGAGTTCTTC	CASSQWTSGRGSEFF
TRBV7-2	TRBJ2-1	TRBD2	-	TGTGCCAGCAGCTTAGCAGGGTCGGCGGGAGAGCGGGATGAGCAGTTCTTC	CASSLAGSAGERDEQFF
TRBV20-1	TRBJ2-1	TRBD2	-	TGCAGTGCTAGGGGATCCTTAGCGGGGAGGTCGAATGAGCAGTTCTTC	CSARGSLAGRSNEQFF
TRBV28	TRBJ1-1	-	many	TGTGCCAGCCTGATTCTTGGCCGACCCACTGAAGCTTTCTTT	CASLILGRPTEAFF
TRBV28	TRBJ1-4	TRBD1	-	TGTGCCAGCAGGACAACAGGGGGCGGCCTTAGTGAAAAACTGTTTTTT	CASRTTGGGLSEKLFF
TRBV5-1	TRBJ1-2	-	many	TGCGCCAGCAGCCTATACACAGGGACCTATGGCTACACCTTC	CASSLYTGTYGYTF
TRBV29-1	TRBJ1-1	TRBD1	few	TGCAGCGTTGCTATAACAGGGGCGAACACTGAAGCTTTCTTT	CSVAITGANTEAFF
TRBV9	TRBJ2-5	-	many	TGTGCCAGCAGCGTATCCGATGAGACCCAGTACTTC	CASSVSDETQYF
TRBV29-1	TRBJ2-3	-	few	TGCAGCGTCCGGCGGGCTTCCGGACGTACAGATACGCAGTATTTT	CSVRRASGRTDTQYF
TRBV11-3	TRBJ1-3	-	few	TGTGCCAGCAGCCCCCCCCGAGGGACGACCTCTGGAAACACCATATATTTT	CASSPPRGTTSGNTIYF
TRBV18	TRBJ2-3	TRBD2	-	TGTGCCAGCTCACCGGCTAGCGGGATGACAGATACGCAGTATTTT	CASSPASGMTDTQYF
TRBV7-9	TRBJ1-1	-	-	TGTGCCAGCAGCTTAGACGGGGCCGGGATCGAAGCTTTCTTT	CASSLDGAGIEAFF
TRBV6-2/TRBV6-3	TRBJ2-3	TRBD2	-	TGTGCCAGCAGGACCATAGCGGGAGATCGAACAGATACGCAGTATTTT	CASRTIAGDRTDTQYF
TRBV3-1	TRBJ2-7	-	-	TGTGCCAGCAGCCATTCCACAGGTCCCGAGCAGTACTTC	CASSHSTGPEQYF
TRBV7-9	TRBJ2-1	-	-	TGTGCCAGCAGCCGCGGGACGCAAACCTACAATGAGCAGTTCTTC	CASSRGTQTYNEQFF
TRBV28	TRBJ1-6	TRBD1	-	TGTGCCAGCAGTGTATCCCGGGACAGGGGGATTCATTCACCCCTCCACTTT	CASSVSRDRGIHSPLHF
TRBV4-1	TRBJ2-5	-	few	TGCGCCAGCAGCCAAGAGGAGGCTAGCCCCCAGTACTTC	CASSQEEASPQYF
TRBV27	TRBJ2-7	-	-	TGTGCCAGCTCGAAAATGGATTCCTACGAGCAGTACTTC	CASSKMDSYEQYF
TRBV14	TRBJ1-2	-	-	TGTGCCAGCAGCCGGGGGGGGCCTAGCTATGGCTACACCTTC	CASSRGGPSYGYTF
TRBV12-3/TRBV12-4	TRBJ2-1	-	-	TGTGCCAGCAGTTTATCGGCGAGCAATGAGCAGTTCTTC	CASSLSASNEQFF
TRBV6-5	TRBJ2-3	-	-	TGTGCCAGCAGTTACTCGAATCATCCGCAGTATTTT	CASSYSNHPQYF
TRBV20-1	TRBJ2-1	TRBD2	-	TGCAGTGCTAGAGTCCTAGCGGGGACCTACAATGAGCAGTTCTTC	CSARVLAGTYNEQFF
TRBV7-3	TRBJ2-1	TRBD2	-	TGTGCCAGCAGCCCCGGGGGAGCGGGAGCTAGGTCCTACAATGAGCAGTTCTTC	CASSPGGAGARSYNEQFF
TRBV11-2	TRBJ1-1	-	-	TGTGCCAGCAGCTTATATCAGAACACTGAAGCTTTCTTT	CASSLYQNTEAFF
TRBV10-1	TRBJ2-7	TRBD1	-	TGCGCCAGCAGTGACGCCGGGACAGGGACCGACGAGCAGCACTTC	CASSDAGTGTDEQHF
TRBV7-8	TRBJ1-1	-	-	TGTGCCAGCAGCTTACAGCCCCAGAGCACTGAAGCTTTCTTT	CASSLQPQSTEAFF
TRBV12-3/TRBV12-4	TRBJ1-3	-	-	TGTGCCAGCACCTCGTCAGGACAGCTGAACTCTGGAAACACCATATATTTT	CASTSSGQLNSGNTIYF
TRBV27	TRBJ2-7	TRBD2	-	TGTGCCAGCAGCAGAGGGACTAGCGGGAGTCGCTCCTACGAGCAGTACTTC	CASSRGTSGSRSYEQYF